Given below is one T cell receptor beta chain in context. Which antigen it targets is not known. It has no much larger one-base neighbor in the sample; base qualities were not kept. The sample belongs to a study of OX40 agonist ivuxolimab in advanced cancers. About the full investigation: Ivuxolimab, which targeted the costimulatory receptor OX40 (CD134), was an agonistic, fully human IgG2 monoclonal antibody. The paper covers the monotherapy dose-escalation part of the phase I ivuxolimab trial, which included N ≈ 50 patients. Peripheral TCRbeta sequencing was intended to test whether TCR sequence diversity was altered and clonal T-cell expansion was caused by ivuxolimab. Among the approximately 54 dose-escalation patients, around 19 had hepatocellular carcinoma, approximately 15 melanoma, 9 renal cell carcinoma and 9 head and neck cancer. The dose-escalation cohort was 82.7% male with a mean age of about 60 years, ranging from roughly 23 to 90. Partial responses occurred in three dose-escalation patients, of whom one had hepatocellular carcinoma and two had cutaneous melanoma. Prior anti-PD-1, anti-PD-L1 or anti-CTLA-4 therapy was permitted, and 40% of dose-escalation patients had received checkpoint inhibitors. Intravenous ivuxolimab was administered to patients every 2 weeks at six dose levels: 0.01, 0.1, 0.3, 1.5, 3 and 10 mg/kg. The investigation overall reported the following: Low levels of normalized T-cell clonal expansion were also seen in some patients who did not respond. In the 0.1-3.0 mg/kg groups, partial responders had among the lowest normalized peripheral clonal expansion, particularly in CD8+ T cells. After ivuxolimab, expanded clones were on average more numerous among CD8+ T cells than among CD4+ T cells. Antigen specificity was not determined for the clonally expanded peripheral T cells. At doses of 0.1 to 3.0 mg/kg, clonal expansion of both CD4+ and CD8+ blood T cells was observed from baseline to week 6.

Its CDR3 holds 15 amino acids, cysteine through phenylalanine. Just CDR3 DNA is preserved here, 45 bases in frame from base 1. Relative to germline, V is 2 bases shorter and J is 3 bases shorter, with 11 bases between their ends. The germline V gene yields SGHTA for CDR1 and FQGNSA for CDR2. The trial excluded patients who had a history of autoimmune disease or were on systemic immunosuppression. Peripheral blood for TCR sequencing was collected from all dose cohorts at baseline, on cycle 4 day 1, and on cycle 7 day 1. The samples were taken from a phase I, first-in-human, multicenter, open-label dose-escalation trial of ivuxolimab. Adults with locally advanced or metastatic melanoma, renal cell, hepatocellular, or head and neck squamous cell carcinoma were enrolled in the trial. Before TCR sequencing, CD4+ T cells and CD8+ T cells from peripheral blood were sorted into separate populations. For sequencing of the TCRbeta CDR3 region, genomic DNA was extracted from the sorted cells. The immunoSEQ Assay was used to sequence the TCRbeta CDR3 regions. The table comes from immuneACCESS by way of TCRdb, which keeps in-frame sequences with V and J called. Part of the clones is missing from these tables; in studies checked, under half for an unresolved V gene and the rest for unknown reasons. Across this sample there are tens of thousands of clones, with approximately 87% seen only once. Around 7.5% of the sample comes from the top ten.

This clonotype originated in an adult with an advanced solid tumor such as melanoma, head and neck, liver or kidney cancer. The sequence is built from TRBV7-2 and TRBJ1-3; TRBD1 is perhaps the D gene, given 5 matching bases. The material was CD4+ or CD8+ T cells sorted from blood, obtained in a trial of the OX40 agonist ivuxolimab. The nucleotide sequence reads as follows: TGTGCCAGCAGCTTAAGGGGTGCGATTGGAAACACCATATATTTT. This encodes CASSLRGAIGNTIYF.